The 24 T cell receptor beta chains below were found in one sample sequenced in a study of shared clonotypes between healthy human individuals. Only CD45RO-negative cells positively selected for CCR7 counted as naive CD8 cells, so terminally differentiated effector memory CD45RA+ cells were excluded. Some clones are missing from TCRdb's copy, which holds only in-frame ones; the method was immunoSEQ multiplex PCR. The repertoire has approximately 1.9 million clones, roughly 95% of them found once; the top ten carry around 1.8%. Material for sequencing was naive CD8+ T cells from PBMCs. The receptors were sampled from a man younger than 35 in good health. Some clones in this sample may be carry-over from other donors' samples.

The CDR3 DNA follows: TGTGCCAGTAGTATAGCGGAGGCGACCGTTTATGGCTACACCTTC. Amino acids: CASSIAEATVYGYTF. The chain joins TRBV19 to TRBJ1-2; D is ambiguous. There are 15 residues in the CDR3. V gave up 1 base and J gave up 5 bases, with 14 bases separating them. Germline V lookup: CDR1 LNHDA, CDR2 SQIVND (reference sequence).

CDR3 loop: CASSYTGPGSYEQYF. CDR3 in DNA: TGTGCCAGCAGTTACACAGGGCCGGGTTCCTACGAGCAGTACTTC. The rearrangement uses TRBV6-5 and TRBJ2-7; maybe TRBD1 (6 bases). The CDR3 contains 15 residues. V lost 2 bases and J 1 base, leaving 12 bases between the germline ends. The germline V gene has CDR1 MNHEY and CDR2 SVGAGI.

This chain joins TRBV6-4 and TRBJ1-1, with 7 nucleotides matching TRBD1. Germline CDR1 reads MRHNA; CDR2 reads SNTAGT. The CDR3 is 14 residues long. V trimming: 6 bases; J trimming: 2 bases; junction bases outside the gene matches: 6. The CDR3 coding sequence is TGTGCCAGCAGCCTGACAGGGACTAACACTGAAGCTTTCTTT. It specifies CASSLTGTNTEAFF.

V and J are TRBV14 and TRBJ2-7; TRBD1 agrees at 7 bases. This CDR3 comprises 16 residues. V was pared by 6 bases and J by 3 bases, with 14 bases of the junction left unmatched. Per the germline V gene, CDR1 is SGHDN and CDR2 is FVKESK. CDR3 DNA sequence: TGTGCCAGCAGTCCGTACACAGGGGCCCTCCTCTACGAGCAGTACTTC. Its translation: CASSPYTGALLYEQYF.

As for this clone: The sample carries other DNA sequences with the same CDR3. V usage is TRBV28 and J usage is TRBJ2-3; D gene uncertain. Germline CDR1 is MDHEN and CDR2 is SYDVKM. This CDR3 is 12 amino acids long. V was cut by 2 bases and J by 1 base, with 1 base left in between. The CDR3 coding sequence is TGTGCCAGCAGTTTACGCACAGATACGCAGTATTTT. Its translation: CASSLRTDTQYF.

Comment on this clone: The same CDR3 can be traced to other DNA sequences in this sample. The chain uses TRBV27 and TRBJ2-5; possible D gene TRBD2, 5 bases. Deletions cut 2 bases from V and 5 bases from J, with 9 bases between. The CDR3 totals 13 residues. The V gene's germline CDR1 is MNHEY and CDR2 SMNVEV (reference sequence). This CDR3 reads CASSLRGWETQYF. CDR3 nucleotides: TGTGCCAGCAGTTTACGAGGGTGGGAGACCCAGTACTTC.

This sequence joins TRBV28 and TRBJ1-2; unclear D gene. Germline CDR1 MDHEN, CDR2 SYDVKM. V lost 2 bases, J lost 2 bases, and 15 bases lay in between. The CDR3 contains 16 residues. The CDR3 nucleotides read TGTGCCAGCAGTTTAGAGGCAGTTCGACCAAACTATGGCTACACCTTC. It translates to CASSLEAVRPNYGYTF.

The chain recombines TRBV9 with TRBJ2-3; tentative D call: TRBD1 (6 bases). CDR1 SGDLS and CDR2 YYNGEE come from the germline V gene. Trimming pared 3 bases from V and 6 bases from J, leaving 23 bases between. The CDR3 has 17 amino acids. CDR3 sequence reads: CASSGSLLQGGGDTQYF. The DNA of the CDR3 is TGTGCCAGCAGCGGCTCCCTTCTACAGGGTGGCGGCGATACGCAGTATTTT.

This clone appeared a few times. The V gene is TRBV15, the J gene TRBJ1-1; TRBD1 is a possible D gene (5 bases). This CDR3 has 13 residues. V was shortened by 4 bases and J by 1 base, with 7 bases between the two germline ends. Germline CDR1 and CDR2: LNHNV and YYDKDF (reference sequence). The CDR3 DNA reads as TGTGCCACCAGCACGACAGAGAACACTGAAGCTTTCTTT. It encodes CATSTTENTEAFF.

V usage is TRBV7-9 and J usage is TRBJ2-1, with D possibly TRBD2 on 5 matching bases. Germline V lookup: CDR1 SEHNR, CDR2 FQNEAQ (reference sequence). The CDR3 contains 14 residues. The V and J ends lost 6 bases and 9 bases respectively, with 18 bases between them. The CDR3 loop reads CASSFPEARSEQFF. The CDR3 nucleotides read TGTGCCAGCAGTTTCCCGGAGGCACGCAGTGAGCAGTTCTTC.

The chain combines TRBV28 with TRBJ2-2; 8 nucleotides line up with TRBD2. The CDR3 runs 17 residues. The V gene's germline CDR1 is MDHEN and CDR2 SYDVKM. V gave up 4 bases and J gave up 1 base; unmatched junction bases: 8. This CDR3 is CASSSPGSGKNTGELFF. In DNA form, the CDR3 reads TGTGCCAGCAGTTCCCCGGGTAGCGGGAAGAACACCGGGGAGCTGTTTTTT. Variable domain in full (rest from reference TRBV28 and TRBJ2-2): DVKVTQSSRYLVKRTGEKVFLECVQDMDHENMFWYRQDPGLGLRLIYFSYDVKMKEKGDIPEGYSVSREKKERFSLILESASTNQTSMYLCASSSPGSGKNTGELFFGEGSRLTVL.

The rearrangement uses TRBV27 and TRBJ2-3; a possible D gene is TRBD1 (5 bases). In germline, CDR1 is MNHEY, CDR2 SMNVEV (reference sequence). V gave up 6 bases and J gave up 2 bases, with 15 bases separating them. The CDR3 extends over 15 amino acids. CDR3: CASRANRSPTDTQYF. Here the CDR3 DNA reads TGTGCCAGCAGAGCGAACAGGAGCCCCACAGATACGCAGTATTTT.

This chain uses TRBV7-6 with TRBJ1-1, with D perhaps TRBD1 (5 bases). With 5 bases removed from V and 3 bases from J, the gap between germline ends came to 19 bases. Per germline, CDR1 SGHVS and CDR2 FNYEAQ. CDR3 length: 16 residues. The DNA for the CDR3 is TGTGCCAGCAGCCCGGGGGTAGGGTTCATCGACACTGAAGCTTTCTTT. Its protein product is CASSPGVGFIDTEAFF.

The V call is TRBV6-5, the J call TRBJ2-1; D might be TRBD1 (6 bases). Germline V CDR1 and CDR2: MNHEY, SVGAGI. The length of the CDR3 is 15 residues. Trimming stripped 3 bases from V and 0 bases from J, with 9 bases between. CDR3 sequence (DNA): TGTGCCAGCAGTTATGACAGGAGCTCCTACAATGAGCAGTTCTTC. Translation: CASSYDRSSYNEQFF.

The V gene is TRBV28, the J gene TRBJ2-5; no clear D gene. The CDR3 loop spans 13 amino acids. Germline V gene sequence: CDR1 MDHEN, CDR2 SYDVKM. With 7 bases removed from V and 4 bases from J, the gap between germline ends came to 13 bases. The CDR3 reads CASTDMWAETQYF. CDR3 sequence (DNA): TGTGCCAGCACCGACATGTGGGCAGAGACCCAGTACTTC. The full variable domain, rest sourced from reference TRBV28 and TRBJ2-5, is DVKVTQSSRYLVKRTGEKVFLECVQDMDHENMFWYRQDPGLGLRLIYFSYDVKMKEKGDIPEGYSVSREKKERFSLILESASTNQTSMYLCASTDMWAETQYFGPGTRLLVL.

This chain connects TRBV27 to TRBJ1-4; perhaps TRBD1 as D (6 bases). Trimming removed 5 bases at V and 7 bases at J, with 11 bases between. The CDR3 length is 13 residues. Germline-derived CDR1 and CDR2 are MNHEY and SMNVEV (reference sequence). CDR3 loop: CASSLNRAEKLFF. The CDR3 bases are TGTGCCAGCAGTCTGAACAGGGCTGAAAAACTGTTTTTT.

The rearrangement joins TRBV18 to TRBJ1-3; D perhaps matches TRBD1 (5 bases). There are 14 residues in the CDR3. The V end was cut by 6 bases, the J end by 1 base, with 10 bases between. The germline V gene encodes CDR1 KGHSH and CDR2 LQKENI. The CDR3 nucleotides are TGTGCCAGCTCTCGGGACCGGTCTGGAAACACCATATATTTT. Protein: CASSRDRSGNTIYF.

V usage is TRBV7-9 and J usage is TRBJ2-7; D is perhaps TRBD2 (5 bases). Trimming removed 11 bases from V and 0 bases from J, with 14 bases in between. CDR1 and CDR2 from the germline V gene are SEHNR and FQNEAQ (reference sequence). CDR3 length equals 13 residues. This chain's CDR3 is CADQDSSSYEQYF. The CDR3 DNA reads TGTGCCGACCAGGACTCAAGCTCCTACGAGCAGTACTTC. Variable domain in full (rest from reference TRBV7-9 and TRBJ2-7): DTGVSQNPRHKITKRGQNVTFRCDPISEHNRLYWYRQTLGQGPEFLTYFQNEAQLEKSRLLSDRFSAERPKGSFSTLEIQRTEQGDSAMYLCADQDSSSYEQYFGPGTRLTVT.

The chain links TRBV18 to TRBJ1-2, with a possible D match to TRBD1 (6 bases). CDR1 and CDR2 (germline): KGHSH, LQKENI. V gave up 0 bases and J gave up 5 bases, with 16 bases separating them. The CDR3 runs 16 residues. The CDR3 is CASSPPKGDLEYGYTF. As DNA, the CDR3 is TGTGCCAGCTCACCACCGAAGGGGGACCTGGAGTATGGCTACACCTTC. Full variable domain (rest looked up from reference TRBV18 and TRBJ1-2): NAGVMQNPRHLVRRRGQEARLRCSPMKGHSHVYWYRQLPEEGLKFMVYLQKENIIDESGMPKERFSAEFPKEGPSILRIQQVVRGDSAAYFCASSPPKGDLEYGYTFGSGTRLTVV.

This clone was seen a single time. The V and J genes are TRBV27 and TRBJ2-2; 13 nucleotides agree with TRBD2. The CDR3 totals 17 residues. Germline trimming cut 4 bases from V and 4 bases from J; bases unmatched to any gene: 6. The V gene's germline CDR1 is MNHEY and CDR2 SMNVEV (reference sequence). CDR3 sequence reads: CASSSRTSGRGTGELFF. The CDR3 DNA is TGTGCCAGCAGTTCCCGGACTAGCGGGAGAGGCACCGGGGAGCTGTTTTTT.

This chain connects TRBV5-5 to TRBJ2-5; D is perhaps TRBD1 (6 bases). Germline loops: CDR1 SGHKS, CDR2 YYEKEE (reference sequence). The CDR3 length is 15 residues. V was trimmed by 4 bases and J by 5 bases, leaving 18 bases between them. The CDR3 here is CASSQQGFSMETQYF. In DNA, the CDR3 is TGTGCCAGCAGCCAACAGGGATTCTCCATGGAGACCCAGTACTTC.

The count of this clone is one. The chain uses TRBV27 and TRBJ1-1, with 7 bases identical to TRBD1. The CDR3 is made up of 14 amino acids. V was pared by 3 bases and J by 2 bases, with 3 bases of the junction left unmatched. Germline V lookup: CDR1 MNHEY, CDR2 SMNVEV (reference sequence). CDR3 sequence: CASSFEGANTEAFF. CDR3 nucleotides: TGTGCCAGCAGTTTTGAGGGGGCAAACACTGAAGCTTTCTTT.

Of note for this clone: The junction shows a germline mismatch at one end, possibly a read error. This chain uses TRBV15 with TRBJ2-3; possibly TRBD1 for D (6 bases). The CDR3 contains 15 residues. The germline V gene has CDR1 LNHNV and CDR2 YYDKDF (reference sequence). The CDR3 spells CATSGEGTRTDTQYF. In nucleotides, the CDR3 is TGTGCCACCAGCGGAGAAGGGACAAGGACAGATACGCAGTATTTT.

The chain combines TRBV10-3 with TRBJ2-1; D ambiguous. From germline, CDR1 is ENHRY and CDR2 SYGVKD. The V and J ends lost 1 base and 5 bases respectively, with 12 bases between them. CDR3 length equals 15 residues. The CDR3 loop is CAISEFDIMNNEQFF. Written as DNA, the CDR3 is TGTGCCATCAGTGAGTTTGACATTATGAACAATGAGCAGTTCTTC.